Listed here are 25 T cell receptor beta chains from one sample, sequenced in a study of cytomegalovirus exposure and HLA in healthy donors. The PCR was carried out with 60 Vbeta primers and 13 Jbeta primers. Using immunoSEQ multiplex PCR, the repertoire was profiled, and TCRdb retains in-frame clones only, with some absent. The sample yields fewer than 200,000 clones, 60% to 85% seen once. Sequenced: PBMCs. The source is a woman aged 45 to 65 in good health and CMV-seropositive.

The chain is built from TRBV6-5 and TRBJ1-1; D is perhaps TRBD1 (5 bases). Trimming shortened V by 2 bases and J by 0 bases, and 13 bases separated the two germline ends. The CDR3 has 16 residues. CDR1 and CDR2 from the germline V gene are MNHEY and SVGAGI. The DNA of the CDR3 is TGTGCCAGCAGTTACGATACAGGACGAATGAACACTGAAGCTTTCTTT. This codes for CASSYDTGRMNTEAFF.

This CDR3 reads CASSRGRGYEQYF. The DNA of the CDR3 is TGTGCCAGCAGCCGAGGCAGGGGTTACGAGCAGTACTTC. The V and J genes are TRBV6-1 and TRBJ2-7; possibly TRBD1 for D (6 bases). CDR3 size: 13 residues. Trimming left V 6 bases short and J 4 bases short, with 13 bases between. Germline V CDR1 and CDR2: MNHNS, SASEGT.

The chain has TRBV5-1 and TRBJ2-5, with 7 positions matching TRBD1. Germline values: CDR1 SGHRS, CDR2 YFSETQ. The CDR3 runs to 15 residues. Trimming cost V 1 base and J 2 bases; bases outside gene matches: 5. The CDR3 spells CASSLFQGQQETQYF. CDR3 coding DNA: TGCGCCAGCAGCTTGTTTCAGGGACAGCAAGAGACCCAGTACTTC.

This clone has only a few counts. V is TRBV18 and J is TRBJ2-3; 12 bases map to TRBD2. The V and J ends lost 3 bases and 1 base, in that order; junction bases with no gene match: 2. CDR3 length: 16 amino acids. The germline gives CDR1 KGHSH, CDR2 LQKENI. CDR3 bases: TGTGCCAGCTCACCTAGACTAGCGGGGGGCACAGATACGCAGTATTTT. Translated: CASSPRLAGGTDTQYF.

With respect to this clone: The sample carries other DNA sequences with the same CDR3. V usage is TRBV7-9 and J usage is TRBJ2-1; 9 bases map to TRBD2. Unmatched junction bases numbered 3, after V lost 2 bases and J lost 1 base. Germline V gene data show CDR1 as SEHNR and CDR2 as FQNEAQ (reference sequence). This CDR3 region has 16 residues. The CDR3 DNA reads TGTGCCAGCAGCTTAAGTCTAGCGGGGTCCTACAATGAGCAGTTCTTC. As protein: CASSLSLAGSYNEQFF.

The DNA for the CDR3 is TGCGCCAGCAGCTCCTTGGGACTAACAAAAGAGACCCAGTACTTC. It codes for CASSSLGLTKETQYF. The V and J genes are TRBV5-1 and TRBJ2-5, with 7 positions matching TRBD2. Trimming at V came to 3 bases and at J to 3 bases, leaving 8 bases not matched to a gene. The germline gives CDR1 SGHRS, CDR2 YFSETQ. The CDR3 has 15 amino acids. Looking up the rest from reference TRBV5-1 and TRBJ2-5 gives the full variable domain: KAGVTQTPRYLIKTRGQQVTLSCSPISGHRSVSWYQQTPGQGLQFLFEYFSETQRNKGNFPGRFSGRQFSNSRSEMNVSTLELGDSALYLCASSSLGLTKETQYFGPGTRLLVL.

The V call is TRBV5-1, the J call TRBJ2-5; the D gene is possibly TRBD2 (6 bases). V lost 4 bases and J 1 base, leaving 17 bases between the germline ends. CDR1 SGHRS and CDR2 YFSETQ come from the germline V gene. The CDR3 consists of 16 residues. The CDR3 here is CASSPTRIGGQETQYF. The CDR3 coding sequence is TGCGCCAGCAGCCCGACTAGAATTGGGGGCCAAGAGACCCAGTACTTC.

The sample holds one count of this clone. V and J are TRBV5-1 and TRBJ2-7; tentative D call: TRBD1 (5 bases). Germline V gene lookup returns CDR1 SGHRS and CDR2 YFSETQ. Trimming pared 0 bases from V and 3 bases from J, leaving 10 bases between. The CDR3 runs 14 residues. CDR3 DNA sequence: TGCGCCAGCAGCTTGGGGCAGGGCGGCTACGAGCAGTACTTC. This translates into CASSLGQGGYEQYF.

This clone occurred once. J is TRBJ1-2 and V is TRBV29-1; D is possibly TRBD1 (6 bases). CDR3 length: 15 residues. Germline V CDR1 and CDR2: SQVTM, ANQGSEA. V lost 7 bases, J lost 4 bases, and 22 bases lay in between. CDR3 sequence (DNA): TGCAGCGCTCCGGGACTAGCGGGGGGCCCCTATGGCTACACCTTC. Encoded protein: CSAPGLAGGPYGYTF.

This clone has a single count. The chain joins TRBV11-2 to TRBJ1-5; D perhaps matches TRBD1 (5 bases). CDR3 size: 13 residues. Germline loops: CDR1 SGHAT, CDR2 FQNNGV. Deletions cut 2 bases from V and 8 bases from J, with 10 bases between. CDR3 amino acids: CASSLSPGEPQHF. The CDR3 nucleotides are TGTGCCAGCAGCTTATCCCCGGGGGAGCCCCAGCATTTT.

The CDR3 sequence: CASSIRGYSYNEQFF. In nucleotides, the CDR3 is TGTGCCAGTAGTATAAGAGGGTATTCCTACAATGAGCAGTTCTTC. This rearrangement joins TRBV19 to TRBJ2-1, with TRBD2 as a possible D gene (5 bases). CDR1 and CDR2 (germline): LNHDA, SQIVND (reference sequence). V lost 2 bases to trimming and J lost 1 base, with 9 bases between them. CDR3 length equals 15 residues.

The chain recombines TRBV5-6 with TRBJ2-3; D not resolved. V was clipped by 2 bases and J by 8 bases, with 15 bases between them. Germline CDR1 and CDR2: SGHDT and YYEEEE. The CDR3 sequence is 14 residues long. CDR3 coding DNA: TGTGCCAGCAGCTTTTTCCGTCACGGCGGTACGCAGTATTTT. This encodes CASSFFRHGGTQYF.

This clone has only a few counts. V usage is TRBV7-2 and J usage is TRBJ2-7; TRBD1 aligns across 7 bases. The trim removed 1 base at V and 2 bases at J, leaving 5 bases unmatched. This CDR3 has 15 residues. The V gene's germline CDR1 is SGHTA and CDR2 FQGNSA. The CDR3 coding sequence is TGTGCCAGCAGCTTAGACGGGGACAGTCCCTACGAGCAGTACTTC. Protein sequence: CASSLDGDSPYEQYF.

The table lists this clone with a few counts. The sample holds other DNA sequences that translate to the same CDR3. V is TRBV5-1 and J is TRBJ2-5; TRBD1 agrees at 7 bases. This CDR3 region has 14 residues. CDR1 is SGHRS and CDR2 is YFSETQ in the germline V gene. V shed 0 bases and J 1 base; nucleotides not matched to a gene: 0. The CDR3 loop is CASSLGQGQETQYF. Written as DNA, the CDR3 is TGCGCCAGCAGCTTGGGACAGGGCCAAGAGACCCAGTACTTC. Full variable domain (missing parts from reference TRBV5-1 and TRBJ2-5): KAGVTQTPRYLIKTRGQQVTLSCSPISGHRSVSWYQQTPGQGLQFLFEYFSETQRNKGNFPGRFSGRQFSNSRSEMNVSTLELGDSALYLCASSLGQGQETQYFGPGTRLLVL.

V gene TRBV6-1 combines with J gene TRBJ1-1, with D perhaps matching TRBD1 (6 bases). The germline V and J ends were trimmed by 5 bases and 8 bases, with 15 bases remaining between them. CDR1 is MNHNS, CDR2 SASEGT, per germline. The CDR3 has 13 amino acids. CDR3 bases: TGTGCCAGCAGTAAGAACAGGGCTACCGAAGCTTTCTTT. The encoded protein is CASSKNRATEAFF.

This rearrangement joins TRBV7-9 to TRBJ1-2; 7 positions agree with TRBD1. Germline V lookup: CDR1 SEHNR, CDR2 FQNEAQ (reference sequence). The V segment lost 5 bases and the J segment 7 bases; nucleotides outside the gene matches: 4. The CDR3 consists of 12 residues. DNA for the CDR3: TGTGCCAGCAGCAGGGGGCGGAGTGGCTACACCTTC. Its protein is CASSRGRSGYTF.

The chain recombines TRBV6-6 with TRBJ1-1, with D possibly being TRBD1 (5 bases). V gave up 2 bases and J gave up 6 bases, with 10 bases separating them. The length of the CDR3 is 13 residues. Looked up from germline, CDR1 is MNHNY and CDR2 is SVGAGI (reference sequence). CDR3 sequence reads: CASSYGAWAEAFF. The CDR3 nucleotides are TGTGCCAGCAGTTACGGGGCGTGGGCTGAAGCTTTCTTT.

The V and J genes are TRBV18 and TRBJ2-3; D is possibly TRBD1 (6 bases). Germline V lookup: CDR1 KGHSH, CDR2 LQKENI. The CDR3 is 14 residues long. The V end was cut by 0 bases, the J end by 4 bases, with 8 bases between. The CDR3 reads CASSPPSGADTQYF. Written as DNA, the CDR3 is TGTGCCAGCTCACCACCATCAGGGGCAGATACGCAGTATTTT.

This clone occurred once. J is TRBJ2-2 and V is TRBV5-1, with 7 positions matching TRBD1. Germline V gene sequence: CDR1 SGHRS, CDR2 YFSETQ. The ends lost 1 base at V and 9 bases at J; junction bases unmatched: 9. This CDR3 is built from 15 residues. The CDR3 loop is CASSLRQGKNRELFF. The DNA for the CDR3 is TGCGCCAGCAGCTTGAGACAGGGTAAAAACCGGGAGCTGTTTTTT.

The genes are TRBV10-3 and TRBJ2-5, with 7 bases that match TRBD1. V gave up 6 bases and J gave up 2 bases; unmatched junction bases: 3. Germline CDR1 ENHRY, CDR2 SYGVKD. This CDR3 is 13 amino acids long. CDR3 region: CAIRRGPQETQYF. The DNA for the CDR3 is TGTGCCATCAGGAGGGGGCCGCAAGAGACCCAGTACTTC.

CDR3 nucleotides: TGTGCCAGCAGTGAGTCCAGGGCGAACACCGGGGAGCTGTTTTTT. Its translation: CASSESRANTGELFF. The genes are TRBV2 and TRBJ2-2; tentatively, D is TRBD1 (5 bases). The V end lost 3 bases, the J end lost 0 bases, and 8 bases lay between the germline ends. The CDR3 totals 15 residues. The V gene's germline CDR1 is SNHLY and CDR2 FYNNEI.

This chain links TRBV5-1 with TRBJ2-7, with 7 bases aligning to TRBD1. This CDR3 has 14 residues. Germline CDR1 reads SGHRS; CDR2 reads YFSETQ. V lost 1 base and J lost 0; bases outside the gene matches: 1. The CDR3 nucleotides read TGCGCCAGCAGCTTGACAGGGGACTCCTACGAGCAGTACTTC. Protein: CASSLTGDSYEQYF.

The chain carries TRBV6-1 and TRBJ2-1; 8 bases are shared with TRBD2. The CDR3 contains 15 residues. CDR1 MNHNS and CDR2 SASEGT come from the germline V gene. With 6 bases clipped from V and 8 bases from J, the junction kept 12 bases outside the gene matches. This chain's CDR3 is CASRLLAGGTHEQFF. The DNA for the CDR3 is TGTGCCAGCAGACTTCTCGCGGGGGGTACCCATGAGCAGTTCTTC.

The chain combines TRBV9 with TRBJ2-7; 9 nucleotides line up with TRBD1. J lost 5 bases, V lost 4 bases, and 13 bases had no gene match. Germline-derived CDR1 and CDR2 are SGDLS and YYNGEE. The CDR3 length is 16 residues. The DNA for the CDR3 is TGTGCCAGCAGCCCCCGACCATGGACAGGGGTCCACGAGCAGTACTTC. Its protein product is CASSPRPWTGVHEQYF.

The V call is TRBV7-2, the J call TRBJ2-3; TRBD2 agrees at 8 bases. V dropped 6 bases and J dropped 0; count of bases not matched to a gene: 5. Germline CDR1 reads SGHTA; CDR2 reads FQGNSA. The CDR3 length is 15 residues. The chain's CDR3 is CASRKRGGSTDTQYF. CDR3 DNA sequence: TGTGCCAGCAGAAAACGGGGGGGCAGCACAGATACGCAGTATTTT.